These T cell receptor beta chains were read from a single sample in a study of blood T cells in healthy people across ages. In TCRdb, the 5' RACE reads were re-called with MiXCR into one record per CDR3 protein. In the table there are around 580,000 distinct CDR3 sequences, 45% to 55% of which are singletons. Material for sequencing was blood. These receptors originate from a man older than 75 in good health. The CDR3 runs from the conserved cysteine through the conserved F or W. Fields, in order: J gene, D gene, clone size, V gene, CDR3 DNA, CDR3 protein. A D gene is named only where the DNA matches it firmly. A row's size may be missing; if present it is once, few, many or a size class.

j_gene: TRBJ1-2; d_gene: -; abundance: few; v_gene: TRBV28; CDR3nt: TGTGCCAGCAGTTGCGAACAGAACTATGGCTACACCTTC; CDR3aa: CASSCEQNYGYTF
j_gene: TRBJ2-7; d_gene: -; abundance: -; v_gene: TRBV5-5; CDR3nt: TGTGCCAGCAGCTGGCCGACAGACTACGAGCAGTACTTC; CDR3aa: CASSWPTDYEQYF
j_gene: TRBJ2-3; d_gene: -; abundance: -; v_gene: TRBV4-3; CDR3nt: TGCGCCAGCAGCCAAGAGGTTAGCACAGATACGCAGTATTTT; CDR3aa: CASSQEVSTDTQYF
j_gene: TRBJ2-3; d_gene: TRBD2; abundance: -; v_gene: TRBV20-1; CDR3nt: TGCAGTGCAACCCCCGGCGGGGGGTCTACAGATACGCAGTATTTT; CDR3aa: CSATPGGGSTDTQYF
j_gene: TRBJ2-1; d_gene: -; abundance: few; v_gene: TRBV20-1; CDR3nt: TGCAGTGCTCGCAAGACGGCCGGGACGACCTACAATGAGCAGTTCTTC; CDR3aa: CSARKTAGTTYNEQFF
j_gene: TRBJ2-1; d_gene: TRBD2; abundance: -; v_gene: TRBV5-1; CDR3nt: TGCGCCAGCAGCTTGGGTCCGCGGGGGGAGGGTGAGCAGTTCTTC; CDR3aa: CASSLGPRGEGEQFF
j_gene: TRBJ2-6; d_gene: -; abundance: few; v_gene: TRBV4-2; CDR3nt: TGTGCCAGCAGCCAGGCCGGGACATTTTTCTCTGGGGCCAACGTCCTGACTTTC; CDR3aa: CASSQAGTFFSGANVLTF
j_gene: TRBJ2-5; d_gene: -; abundance: few; v_gene: TRBV29-1; CDR3nt: TGCAGCGTGGAGGGGACATCGGCAAGAGAGACCCAGTACTTC; CDR3aa: CSVEGTSARETQYF
j_gene: TRBJ2-1; d_gene: TRBD2; abundance: -; v_gene: TRBV11-1; CDR3nt: TGTGCCAGCAGATCGGGACTAGCGGAGACCCCTTCCTACAATGAGCAGTTCTTC; CDR3aa: CASRSGLAETPSYNEQFF
j_gene: TRBJ2-5; d_gene: TRBD2; abundance: -; v_gene: TRBV20-1; CDR3nt: TGCAGTGCTAGAGGGGCGGGAGAGGGGACCCAGTACTTC; CDR3aa: CSARGAGEGTQYF
j_gene: TRBJ1-1; d_gene: TRBD1; abundance: few; v_gene: TRBV20-1; CDR3nt: TGCAGTGCTACTGGGACAGGGGCTTCTGCTTGGAACACTGAAGCTTTCTTT; CDR3aa: CSATGTGASAWNTEAFF
j_gene: TRBJ2-3; d_gene: -; abundance: many; v_gene: TRBV7-9; CDR3nt: TGTGCCAGCAGCCCGCCGGGGGTGAGCACAGATACGCAGTATTTT; CDR3aa: CASSPPGVSTDTQYF
j_gene: TRBJ2-5; d_gene: -; abundance: few; v_gene: TRBV4-2; CDR3nt: TGTGCCAGCAGCCCCCGGGAGTATCAAGAGACCCAGTACTTC; CDR3aa: CASSPREYQETQYF
j_gene: TRBJ2-5; d_gene: TRBD2; abundance: -; v_gene: TRBV20-1; CDR3nt: TGCAGTGCCCATGGGACTAGCGGGAACCAAGAGACCCAGTACTTC; CDR3aa: CSAHGTSGNQETQYF
j_gene: TRBJ2-1; d_gene: -; abundance: few; v_gene: TRBV21-1; CDR3nt: TGTGCCAGCAGCAGGGGGGGAGGGCCCCATGAGCAGTTCTTC; CDR3aa: CASSRGGGPHEQFF
j_gene: TRBJ2-5; d_gene: -; abundance: many; v_gene: TRBV7-2; CDR3nt: TGTGCCAGCAGCTTATTCAGTCTGGCTAAACAAGAGACCCAGTACTTC; CDR3aa: CASSLFSLAKQETQYF
j_gene: TRBJ2-7; d_gene: -; abundance: few; v_gene: TRBV6-1; CDR3nt: TGTGCCAGCAATCGGGGACGGACAAACTACGAGCAGTACTTC; CDR3aa: CASNRGRTNYEQYF
j_gene: TRBJ2-7; d_gene: -; abundance: -; v_gene: TRBV29-1; CDR3nt: TGCAGCGTACGATCAGGGGTTGCCTACGAGCAGTACTTC; CDR3aa: CSVRSGVAYEQYF
j_gene: TRBJ1-5; d_gene: TRBD1; abundance: -; v_gene: TRBV20-1; CDR3nt: TGCAGTGCTTCGAAGACAGGGGGGCAGCCCCAGCATTTT; CDR3aa: CSASKTGGQPQHF
j_gene: TRBJ2-1; d_gene: TRBD2; abundance: -; v_gene: TRBV11-3; CDR3nt: TGTGCCAGCAGCGCCGGGACTAGCGGGAGGGGAAGGGGTGAGCAGTTCTTC; CDR3aa: CASSAGTSGRGRGEQFF
j_gene: TRBJ1-2; d_gene: TRBD1; abundance: few; v_gene: TRBV12-3/TRBV12-4; CDR3nt: TGTGCCAGCAGCAGGGACAGGGTTTACTATGGCTACACCTTC; CDR3aa: CASSRDRVYYGYTF
j_gene: TRBJ2-7; d_gene: TRBD1; abundance: -; v_gene: TRBV20-1; CDR3nt: TGCAGTGCCTTAGACCGGGACAGGGCCTACAATGAGCAGTACTTC; CDR3aa: CSALDRDRAYNEQYF
j_gene: TRBJ1-6; d_gene: TRBD1; abundance: few; v_gene: TRBV20-1; CDR3nt: TGCAGTGCCTTGGACAGGTCAGGCCTAAATTCACCCCTCCACTTT; CDR3aa: CSALDRSGLNSPLHF
j_gene: TRBJ2-7; d_gene: -; abundance: -; v_gene: TRBV10-3; CDR3nt: TGTGCCATCAGTGAGTACGAGGAGTACGAGCAGTACTTC; CDR3aa: CAISEYEEYEQYF
j_gene: TRBJ2-1; d_gene: TRBD2; abundance: few; v_gene: TRBV12-3/TRBV12-4; CDR3nt: TGTGCCAGCAGCCGGGAGCGGGGGGGCTCCTACAATGAGCAGTTCTTC; CDR3aa: CASSRERGGSYNEQFF
j_gene: TRBJ2-1; d_gene: -; abundance: many; v_gene: TRBV6-1; CDR3nt: TGTGCCAGCAGTCGGGCTAGCCGGAGTAACTCCTACAATGAGCAGTTCTTC; CDR3aa: CASSRASRSNSYNEQFF
j_gene: TRBJ2-7; d_gene: -; abundance: -; v_gene: TRBV3-1; CDR3nt: TGTGCCAGCAGCCAGGGCGTAACCCTTTGGGTCGAGCAGTACTTC; CDR3aa: CASSQGVTLWVEQYF
j_gene: TRBJ2-5; d_gene: -; abundance: -; v_gene: TRBV7-2; CDR3nt: TGTGCCAGCAGCTTATCTGCCGGGGAGACCCAGTACTTC; CDR3aa: CASSLSAGETQYF
j_gene: TRBJ2-1; d_gene: TRBD1; abundance: -; v_gene: TRBV6-2/TRBV6-3; CDR3nt: TGTGCCAGCAGTTCCGGGACAGGGGTCAATGAGCAGTTCTTC; CDR3aa: CASSSGTGVNEQFF
j_gene: TRBJ2-1; d_gene: -; abundance: few; v_gene: TRBV3-1; CDR3nt: TGTGCCAGCAGCCAAGATTCTAGCGAGCAGTTCTTC; CDR3aa: CASSQDSSEQFF
j_gene: TRBJ2-1; d_gene: TRBD2; abundance: few; v_gene: TRBV7-9; CDR3nt: TGTGCCGCTGGGGGGAGGGTCTCCTACAATGAGCAGTTCTTC; CDR3aa: CAAGGRVSYNEQFF
j_gene: TRBJ2-6; d_gene: -; abundance: -; v_gene: TRBV4-2; CDR3nt: TGTGCCAGCAGCCAAGCTGTTGGCTCTGGGGCCAACGTCCTGACTTTC; CDR3aa: CASSQAVGSGANVLTF
j_gene: TRBJ2-2; d_gene: TRBD2; abundance: -; v_gene: TRBV12-3/TRBV12-4; CDR3nt: TGTGCCAGCAGTTCACTAGCGGGAAGGGCCGGGGAGCTGTTTTTT; CDR3aa: CASSSLAGRAGELFF
j_gene: TRBJ2-7; d_gene: TRBD2; abundance: -; v_gene: TRBV29-1; CDR3nt: TGCAGCGTTGAGGGACTAGCGGCCAACGAGCAGTACTTC; CDR3aa: CSVEGLAANEQYF
j_gene: TRBJ2-1; d_gene: -; abundance: -; v_gene: TRBV6-5; CDR3nt: TGTGCCAGCAGACGCCCGGCAGCCCATGAGCAGTTCTTC; CDR3aa: CASRRPAAHEQFF
j_gene: TRBJ2-7; d_gene: TRBD1; abundance: -; v_gene: TRBV10-3; CDR3nt: TGTGCCATCACCGCGGACAGGGGGGGTTACGAGCAGTACTTC; CDR3aa: CAITADRGGYEQYF
j_gene: TRBJ2-3; d_gene: -; abundance: -; v_gene: TRBV10-3; CDR3nt: TGTGCCATCAGTGACCTCGGCAGGGCAGCCACAGATACGCAGTATTTT; CDR3aa: CAISDLGRAATDTQYF